This T cell receptor (beta chain) is drawn from a study of blood T cell repertoires in COVID-19. Study-wide background: Sites across the United States, Italy and Spain contributed samples from acute and convalescent COVID-19. Nucleic acid was either cDNA or gDNA, and it came from T cells, B-cell-depleted T cells, or PBMCs.

Concerning this clone itself: The sample holds other DNA sequences that translate to the same CDR3.

As originally analysed: How many nucleated cells were present was estimated from reference gene primer amplification. Profiled with immunoSEQ multiplex PCR; TCRdb holds only in-frame clones, not every one. V and J calls and clone size follow that table, whereas D and trimming were derived from the DNA. The table shows about 110,000 clones, with 75% to 95% occurring only once. This CDR3 has 12 residues. The V and J ends lost 0 bases and 7 bases respectively, with 6 bases between them. In germline, CDR1 is SNHLY, CDR2 FYNNEI. Sequencing was performed on peripheral blood. This TCR was sampled from a woman in her twenties or thirties with acute or convalescent COVID-19. The rearrangement uses TRBV2 and TRBJ1-1; no clear D gene. The chain's CDR3 is CASSEASGEAFF. For the CDR3, the DNA is TGTGCCAGCAGTGAAGCGAGCGGTGAAGCTTTCTTT.